The rows below give T cell receptor beta chains drawn from one sample of a study of post-analysis software for immune sequencing data. Each CDR3 protein gets one entry after TCRdb re-called the PCR reads with MiXCR. The sample records 750,000 to 950,000 distinct CDR3 sequences, around 53% being singletons. The source material was blood. The receptors come from a girl aged 10 to 17 with multiple sclerosis. Both conserved end residues are part of each CDR3. Each record gives: D gene, clone size, J gene, V gene, CDR3 protein, CDR3 DNA. D genes are given only for firm matches. Size values are once, few and many counts, or a class for expanded clones, and some rows have none.

NA NA TRBJ2-7 TRBV7-2 CASSLVGRTEQYF TGTGCCAGCAGCTTAGTTGGCCGAACCGAGCAGTACTTC
TRBD2 few TRBJ2-5 TRBV5-1 CASSFAASGLIKQYF TGCGCCAGCAGCTTTGCGGCTAGCGGGCTTATAAAGCAGTACTTC
NA few TRBJ1-2 TRBV7-3 CASSPRSRRIANYGYTF TGTGCCAGCAGCCCCCGGTCGAGAAGGATCGCTAACTATGGCTACACCTTC
TRBD2 NA TRBJ2-5 TRBV29-1 CSVEDLPLAGEETQYF TGCAGCGTTGAAGATCTCCCCCTAGCGGGGGAAGAGACCCAGTACTTC
NA NA TRBJ2-3 TRBV20-1 CSAQALGRDTQYF TGCAGTGCTCAGGCCCTTGGGCGTGATACGCAGTATTTT
NA NA TRBJ1-2 TRBV7-9 CAGSLAEYDGYTF TGTGCCGGCAGCTTAGCGGAATATGATGGCTACACCTTC
NA NA TRBJ2-7 TRBV7-8 CASSQPRIGPYEQYF TGTGCCAGCAGCCAGCCCAGGATTGGGCCCTACGAGCAGTACTTC
NA NA TRBJ1-2 TRBV2 CASSDRRHGYTF TGTGCCAGCAGTGATCGGAGGCATGGCTACACCTTC
NA NA TRBJ2-5 TRBV4-1 CASSQDQSLGETQYF TGCGCCAGCAGCCAAGATCAGTCCCTCGGGGAGACCCAGTACTTC
NA few TRBJ2-7 TRBV6-5 CASSYSQGISPEQYF TGTGCCAGCAGTTACTCTCAGGGTATAAGTCCCGAGCAGTACTTC
NA NA TRBJ2-7 TRBV29-1 CSVGRVYEQYF TGCAGCGTTGGTCGAGTCTACGAGCAGTACTTC
TRBD2 NA TRBJ2-7 TRBV7-2 CASSAELAGGSYEQYF TGTGCCAGCAGCGCCGAACTAGCGGGGGGCTCCTACGAGCAGTACTTC
NA NA TRBJ2-7 TRBV29-1 CSVQPFQGLIPDEQYF TGCAGCGTTCAACCATTCCAGGGGTTGATTCCTGACGAGCAGTACTTC
TRBD1 NA TRBJ2-7 TRBV5-1 CASSLPIGQVSYEQYF TGCGCCAGCAGCTTGCCGATCGGACAGGTCTCCTACGAGCAGTACTTC
TRBD2 few TRBJ2-3 TRBV5-1 CASSLETSGRYTQYF TGCGCCAGCAGCTTGGAGACTAGCGGGAGGTATACGCAGTATTTT
NA NA TRBJ1-1 TRBV7-3 CASSFGPYLDEAFF TGTGCCAGCAGCTTTGGGCCCTATCTTGATGAAGCTTTCTTT
NA NA TRBJ2-3 TRBV20-1 CSARGQTSKISTDTQYF TGCAGTGCTAGAGGACAGACCTCTAAAATAAGCACAGATACGCAGTATTTT
NA few TRBJ2-1 TRBV29-1 CSVEDRPAGYNEQFF TGCAGCGTTGAAGACAGGCCGGCAGGCTACAATGAGCAGTTCTTC
NA NA TRBJ2-1 TRBV7-9 CASSFDRAWGGISYNEQFF TGTGCCAGCAGCTTCGACAGGGCGTGGGGCGGGATTTCCTACAATGAGCAGTTCTTC
NA NA TRBJ2-4 TRBV5-6 CASSLRGPTKNIQYF TGTGCCAGCAGCTTGCGAGGCCCTACCAAAAACATTCAGTACTTC
NA NA TRBJ1-4 TRBV6-1 CASSTELSHWAFEKLFF TGTGCCAGCAGCACGGAATTATCCCATTGGGCCTTTGAAAAACTGTTTTTT
TRBD2 NA TRBJ2-3 TRBV12-5 CASGLRGWERETDTQYF TGTGCTAGTGGTTTGAGGGGTTGGGAGCGGGAGACAGATACGCAGTATTTT
NA NA TRBJ2-5 TRBV5-1 CASSTSGSPYVNEQYF TGCGCCAGCAGCACTTCAGGGAGTCCCTACGTGAATGAGCAGTACTTC
NA NA TRBJ2-7 TRBV20-1 CSARGQNYEQYF TGCAGTGCTAGAGGTCAGAACTACGAGCAGTACTTC
TRBD1 NA TRBJ2-7 TRBV7-8 CASSAPGQGPYEQYF TGTGCCAGCAGCGCTCCGGGACAGGGCCCCTACGAGCAGTACTTC
NA few TRBJ1-2 TRBV5-1 CASSLVWRNNYGYTF TGCGCCAGCAGCTTGGTTTGGAGGAACAACTATGGCTACACCTTC
TRBD2 NA TRBJ2-5 TRBV12-3/TRBV12-4 CASSLAPGLAETQYF TGTGCCAGCAGTTTAGCCCCGGGACTAGCCGAGACCCAGTACTTC
TRBD2 NA TRBJ2-1 TRBV20-1 CSARRIAGGRPTEQFF TGCAGTGCTAGACGTATAGCGGGAGGGCGACCGACGGAGCAGTTCTTC
NA NA TRBJ2-5 TRBV2 CASNGDLETQYF TGTGCCAGCAATGGAGATTTGGAGACCCAGTACTTC
NA NA TRBJ2-5 TRBV11-1 CASSLSGSEETQYF TGTGCCAGCAGCTTATCAGGGTCCGAAGAGACCCAGTACTTC
TRBD1 NA TRBJ2-7 TRBV7-2 CASSRRTGGGYEQYF TGTGCCAGCAGCCGAAGGACAGGGGGCGGTTACGAGCAGTACTTC
NA NA TRBJ1-2 TRBV6-6 CASSYHTSREGGYGYTF TGTGCCAGCAGTTACCATACCTCCAGGGAAGGTGGCTATGGCTACACCTTC
TRBD1 NA TRBJ1-2 TRBV19 CASRRRDRDFNYGYTF TGTGCCAGTAGGCGCCGGGACAGAGATTTTAACTATGGCTACACCTTC
NA NA TRBJ2-7 TRBV18 CASSPIPGQSSYEQYF TGTGCCAGCTCACCAATCCCCGGGCAGAGCTCCTACGAGCAGTACTTC
TRBD2 NA TRBJ2-7 TRBV3-1 CASSRKTSGSSYEQYF TGTGCCAGCAGCCGTAAGACTAGCGGATCCTCCTACGAGCAGTACTTC
NA few TRBJ2-7 TRBV29-1 CSVEDLLSYEQYF TGCAGCGTTGAAGATCTTTTGAGCTACGAGCAGTACTTC
NA NA TRBJ2-7 TRBV4-1 CASSQGLGLTYEQYF TGCGCCAGCAGCCAAGGCCTAGGCTTAACCTACGAGCAGTACTTC
TRBD1 NA TRBJ1-4 TRBV5-1 CVSSRGTANEKLFF TGCGTCAGCAGCCGCGGGACAGCGAATGAAAAACTGTTTTTT
NA NA TRBJ2-1 TRBV28 CASSGWAGLNNEQFF TGTGCCAGCAGTGGTTGGGCAGGTTTAAACAATGAGCAGTTCTTC
NA few TRBJ1-2 TRBV9 CASSWGGEADGYTF TGTGCCAGCAGCTGGGGAGGGGAAGCGGATGGCTACACCTTC
NA NA TRBJ2-2 TRBV6-2/TRBV6-3 CASSSGHRGTTGELFF TGTGCCAGCAGTTCGGGTCATAGGGGGACGACCGGGGAGCTGTTTTTT
TRBD2 few TRBJ2-5 TRBV7-3 CASSPRLAVKQTQYF TGTGCCAGCAGCCCCCGACTAGCGGTGAAGCAGACCCAGTACTTC
TRBD2 NA TRBJ2-2 TRBV7-3 CASSWTSGGTGELFF TGTGCCAGCAGCTGGACTAGCGGGGGCACCGGGGAGCTGTTTTTT
TRBD2 NA TRBJ2-7 TRBV7-9 CASSLARGFPRPYEQYF TGTGCCAGCAGCTTAGCGCGGGGGTTTCCCCGACCCTACGAGCAGTACTTC
TRBD1 few TRBJ1-5 TRBV20-1 CSAPGTGPNQPQHF TGCAGTGCCCCCGGGACAGGGCCTAATCAGCCCCAGCATTTT
NA NA TRBJ2-3 TRBV7-7 CASSRTATDTQYF TGTGCCAGCAGCCGGACCGCCACAGATACGCAGTATTTT
TRBD2 NA TRBJ2-3 TRBV4-2 CASSQDWASGSTDTQYF TGTGCCAGCAGCCAAGATTGGGCTAGCGGCAGCACAGATACGCAGTATTTT
TRBD2 once TRBJ2-3 TRBV29-1 CSVRTSGGTDTQYF TGCAGCGTCCGGACTAGCGGGGGCACAGATACGCAGTATTTT
TRBD2 few TRBJ2-1 TRBV12-3/TRBV12-4 CASRGTSGSDEQFF TGTGCCAGCAGGGGGACTAGCGGGAGTGATGAGCAGTTCTTC
NA NA TRBJ2-5 TRBV16 CASSPKAIQETQYF TGTGCCAGCAGCCCCAAAGCGATTCAAGAGACCCAGTACTTC
TRBD2 NA TRBJ2-1 TRBV6-5 CASSYSTSGINEQFF TGTGCCAGCAGTTACTCGACTAGCGGGATCAATGAGCAGTTCTTC
NA NA TRBJ2-3 TRBV18 CASSPMPSTDTQYF TGTGCCAGCTCACCGATGCCTAGCACAGATACGCAGTATTTT
NA few TRBJ2-7 TRBV6-5 CASSYDGSYEQYF TGTGCCAGCAGTTACGACGGCTCCTACGAGCAGTACTTC
TRBD2 NA TRBJ2-6 TRBV29-1 CSVDSGTRGISGANVLTF TGCAGCGTTGACTCCGGGACTAGAGGTATATCTGGGGCCAACGTCCTGACTTTC
TRBD1 NA TRBJ2-3 TRBV29-1 CSVVGTGFTDTQYF TGCAGCGTTGTGGGGACAGGGTTCACAGATACGCAGTATTTT